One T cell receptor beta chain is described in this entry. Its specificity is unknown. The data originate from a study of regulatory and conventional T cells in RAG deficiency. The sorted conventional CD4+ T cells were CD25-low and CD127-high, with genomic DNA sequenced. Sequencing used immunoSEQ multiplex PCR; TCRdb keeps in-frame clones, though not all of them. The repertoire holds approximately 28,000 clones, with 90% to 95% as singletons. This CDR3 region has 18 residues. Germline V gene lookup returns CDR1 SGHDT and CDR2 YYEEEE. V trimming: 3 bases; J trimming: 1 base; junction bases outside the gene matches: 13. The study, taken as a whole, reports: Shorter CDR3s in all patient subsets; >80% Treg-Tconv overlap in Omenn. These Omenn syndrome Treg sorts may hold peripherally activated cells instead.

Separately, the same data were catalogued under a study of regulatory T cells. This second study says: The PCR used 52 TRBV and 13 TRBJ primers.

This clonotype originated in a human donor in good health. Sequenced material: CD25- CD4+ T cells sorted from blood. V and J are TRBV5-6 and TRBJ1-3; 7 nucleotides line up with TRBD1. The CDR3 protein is CASSSPQGERLSGNTIYF. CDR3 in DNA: TGTGCCAGCAGCTCGCCCCAGGGGGAGAGACTTTCTGGAAACACCATATATTTT.